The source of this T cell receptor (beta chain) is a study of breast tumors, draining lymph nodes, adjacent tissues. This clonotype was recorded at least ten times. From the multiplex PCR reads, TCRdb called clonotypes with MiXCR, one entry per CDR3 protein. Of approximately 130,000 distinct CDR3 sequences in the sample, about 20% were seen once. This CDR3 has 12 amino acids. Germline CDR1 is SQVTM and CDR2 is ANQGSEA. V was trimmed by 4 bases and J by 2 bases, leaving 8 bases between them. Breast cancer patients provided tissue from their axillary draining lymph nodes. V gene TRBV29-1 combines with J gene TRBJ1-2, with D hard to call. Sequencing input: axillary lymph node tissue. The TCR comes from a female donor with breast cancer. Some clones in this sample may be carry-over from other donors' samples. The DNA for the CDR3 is TGCAGCGTTGGGGGAATGAACTATGGCTACACCTTC. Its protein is CSVGGMNYGYTF.